Listed here are 8 T cell receptor beta chains from one sample, sequenced in a study of T cells in Graves' hyperthyroidism and ophthalmopathy. It was RNA transcripts that yielded the amplified TCR beta CDR3 regions. Initially, a first-round RT-PCR of the TCR CDR3 employed the HTBI primer set. TCRdb reprocessed the multiplex PCR reads via MiXCR and lists one record per CDR3 protein. This sample yields some 690,000 distinct CDR3 sequences, of which roughly a sixth are seen a single time; around 16% belongs to the top ten. Source material: blood. These receptor sequences come from a man aged 50 or older with Graves' hyperthyroidism.

This clonotype was detected many times. CDR3: CSVELYTGGNEQFF. CDR3 DNA sequence: TGCAGCGTTGAGTTATATACAGGGGGTAATGAGCAGTTCTTC. The rearrangement links TRBV29-1 to TRBJ2-1, with 8 bases lining up with TRBD1. The J segment lost 7 bases and the V segment lost 3 bases, leaving 8 bases of the junction unmatched. The CDR3 has 14 residues. Germline values: CDR1 SQVTM, CDR2 ANQGSEA.

This clonotype was recorded at least ten times. The V and J genes are TRBV30 and TRBJ2-6; 7 bases align to TRBD1. Germline V gives CDR1 GTSNPN, CDR2 SVGIG (reference sequence). This CDR3 is 15 amino acids long. V lost 3 bases to trimming and J lost 1 base; unmatched junction nucleotides: 3. The CDR3, as DNA: TGTGCCTGGAGGGCAGGGGGATCTGGGGCCAACGTCCTGACTTTC. Its protein product is CAWRAGGSGANVLTF.

The chain has TRBV19 and TRBJ2-7; 8 bases line up with TRBD2. The CDR3 sequence is 16 residues long. Germline CDR1 and CDR2: LNHDA and SQIVND (reference sequence). The V and J ends lost 5 bases and 2 bases, in that order; junction bases with no gene match: 11. CDR3 bases: TGTGCCAGTAGTGCTTTTAGCGGGACCTTCACCTACGAGCAGTACTTC. It yields the protein CASSAFSGTFTYEQYF.

This clonotype has just a few counts. Since a much larger clone is just one base distant, this may be a read error. The chain couples TRBV30 to TRBJ1-1; D is ambiguous. The length of the CDR3 is 10 residues. V was pared by 7 bases and J by 1 base, with 4 bases between. CDR1 and CDR2 (germline): GTSNPN, SVGIG (reference sequence). DNA for the CDR3: TGTGCCTCGGAGAACACTGAAGCTTTCTTT. It codes for CASENTEAFF.

This clonotype has at least ten counts. J is TRBJ2-7 and V is TRBV12-3 or TRBV12-4, with D possibly matching TRBD1 (5 bases). The CDR3 runs to 14 residues. The V end was cut by 3 bases, the J end by 2 bases, with 11 bases between. The CDR3 region is CASSLGPGTYEQYF. The CDR3 region has the DNA TGTGCCAGCAGTTTGGGGCCCGGAACCTACGAGCAGTACTTC.

The chain couples TRBV18 to TRBJ1-4, with a weak D call TRBD1 (5 bases). This CDR3 spans 13 amino acids. Germline V CDR1 and CDR2: KGHSH, LQKENI. V lost 2 bases and J 8 bases, leaving 9 bases between the germline ends. This chain's CDR3 is CASSPRGREKLFF. The DNA for the CDR3 is TGTGCCAGCTCACCAAGGGGCCGCGAAAAACTGTTTTTT.

The chain joins TRBV7-2 to TRBJ2-5, with TRBD2 identical over 12 bases. This CDR3 region has 16 residues. J lost 5 bases, V lost 0 bases, and 4 bases had no gene match. From germline, CDR1 is SGHTA and CDR2 FQGNSA. CDR3: CASSLAASGRGETQYF. CDR3 nucleotide sequence: TGTGCCAGCAGCTTAGCGGCTAGCGGGAGGGGGGAGACCCAGTACTTC.

This clonotype was seen a few times. The chain links TRBV28 to TRBJ1-2; no definite D call. V was trimmed by 7 bases and J by 8 bases, leaving 11 bases between them. The CDR3 length is 11 residues. Germline values: CDR1 MDHEN, CDR2 SYDVKM. The CDR3 bases are TGTGCCAGCACGGGGATTGAGGGCTACACCTTC. Protein sequence: CASTGIEGYTF.